Below, 24 T cell receptor beta chains from the same sample are listed, as sequenced in a study of blood T cell repertoires in COVID-19. Here immunoSEQ multiplex PCR was the method, and the copy in TCRdb shows in-frame clones only, minus some. The sample lists about 190,000 clones; around 84% were seen once. The sequencing sample was made of peripheral blood. Receptors were obtained from a man aged 25 to 40 with active or convalescent COVID-19.

Concerning this clone itself: The sample carries other DNA sequences with the same CDR3. V is TRBV6-1 and J is TRBJ2-2; possible D gene TRBD2, 5 bases. V shed 1 base and J shed 3 bases, with 6 bases lying between them. Germline V gene lookup returns CDR1 MNHNS and CDR2 SASEGT. This CDR3 has 14 amino acids. This CDR3 is CASSEVSDTGELFF. The CDR3 DNA sequence: TGTGCCAGCAGTGAAGTTAGCGACACCGGGGAGCTGTTTTTT.

This chain links TRBV2 with TRBJ1-2; D is undetermined. CDR1 and CDR2 (germline): SNHLY, FYNNEI. The CDR3 length is 13 residues. The germline V and J ends were trimmed by 4 bases and 8 bases, with 14 bases remaining between them. CDR3 region: CASSVGQDGGYTF. The CDR3 coding sequence is TGTGCCAGCAGTGTGGGTCAGGATGGAGGCTACACCTTC. Supplemented by reference TRBV2 and TRBJ1-2, the full variable domain reads EPEVTQTPSHQVTQMGQEVILRCVPISNHLYFYWYRQILGQKVEFLVSFYNNEISEKSEIFDDQFSVERPDGSNFTLKIRSTKLEDSAMYFCASSVGQDGGYTFGSGTRLTVV.

J is TRBJ2-1 and V is TRBV7-2; 8 bases match TRBD2. The V and J ends lost 5 bases and 8 bases, in that order; junction bases with no gene match: 14. Germline lookup yields CDR1 SGHTA and CDR2 FQGNSA. The CDR3 has 16 amino acids. The CDR3 sequence: CASSPGGGPYGDEQFF. In nucleotides, the CDR3 is TGTGCCAGCAGCCCCGGCGGGGGGCCTTACGGCGATGAGCAGTTCTTC. The complete variable domain, with remaining parts taken from reference TRBV7-2 and TRBJ2-1, reads GAGVSQSPSNKVTEKGKDVELRCDPISGHTALYWYRQSLGQGLEFLIYFQGNSAPDKSGLPSDRFSAERTGGSVSTLTIQRTQQEDSAVYLCASSPGGGPYGDEQFFGPGTRLTVL.

This clone was detected a few times. The chain links TRBV7-9 to TRBJ2-2; no clear D gene. The V and J ends lost 2 bases and 6 bases respectively, with 7 bases between them. CDR3 size: 13 residues. Germline CDR1 SEHNR, CDR2 FQNEAQ (reference sequence). CDR3 loop: CASSLSTAGELFF. The CDR3 nucleotides are TGTGCCAGCAGCTTATCCACGGCCGGGGAGCTGTTTTTT.

V gene TRBV18 combines with J gene TRBJ1-3, with 7 bases aligning to TRBD1. From germline, CDR1 is KGHSH and CDR2 LQKENI. This CDR3 spans 15 amino acids. Losses at the gene ends were 3 bases for V and 0 bases for J; bases not matched to a gene: 2. This CDR3 is CASSPDRSSGNTIYF. For the CDR3, the DNA is TGTGCCAGCTCACCGGACAGGAGCTCTGGAAACACCATATATTTT.

The rearrangement joins TRBV5-1 to TRBJ2-7; 13 bases fit TRBD2. The CDR3 sequence is 16 residues long. J gave up 4 bases and V 4 bases, and 8 bases lay outside the gene matches. CDR1 and CDR2 from the germline V gene are SGHRS and YFSETQ. The CDR3 DNA reads as TGCGCCAGCAGCCCCTCCGGGACTAGCGGGAAATACGAGCAGTACTTC. This encodes CASSPSGTSGKYEQYF.

This clone came up once. This chain uses TRBV5-1 with TRBJ2-5; weak D call: TRBD2 (5 bases). This CDR3 comprises 13 residues. Germline CDR1 is SGHRS and CDR2 is YFSETQ. V lost 0 bases, J lost 3 bases, and 6 bases lay in between. The CDR3 DNA sequence: TGCGCCAGCAGCTTGGCGGGGAAAGAGACCCAGTACTTC. It specifies CASSLAGKETQYF.

J is TRBJ2-2 and V is TRBV7-9; tentatively, D is TRBD2 (5 bases). The V and J ends lost 0 bases and 2 bases respectively, with 16 bases between them. Germline assignment: CDR1 SEHNR and CDR2 FQNEAQ (reference sequence). The CDR3 sequence is 18 residues long. For the CDR3, the DNA is TGTGCCAGCAGCTTAGCGCCTATAGGGAGACTCAACACCGGGGAGCTGTTTTTT. Translation: CASSLAPIGRLNTGELFF.

This rearrangement joins TRBV7-9 to TRBJ1-3; perhaps TRBD1 as D (5 bases). The CDR3 contains 13 residues. The V end lost 5 bases, the J end lost 3 bases, and 8 bases lay between the germline ends. The V gene's germline CDR1 is SEHNR and CDR2 FQNEAQ (reference sequence). CDR3 in DNA: TGTGCCAGCAGCGGGGACTTTGGAAACACCATATATTTT. It is translated as CASSGDFGNTIYF.

This chain links TRBV14 with TRBJ2-4, with D unresolved. The CDR3 is made up of 17 amino acids. Germline V gene sequence: CDR1 SGHDN, CDR2 FVKESK. V shed 0 bases and J shed 3 bases, with 15 bases lying between them. This CDR3 is CASSQEGYPFGKNIQYF. The CDR3 DNA follows: TGTGCCAGCAGCCAAGAGGGCTACCCCTTCGGCAAAAACATTCAGTACTTC.

This clone was seen only once. CDR3 sequence reads: CAWSGAGSINSPLHF. CDR3 in DNA: TGTGCCTGGAGTGGGGCAGGCTCGATCAATTCACCCCTCCACTTT. This rearrangement joins TRBV30 to TRBJ1-6, with no clear D. Germline V gene lookup returns CDR1 GTSNPN and CDR2 SVGIG (reference sequence). The CDR3 is made up of 15 amino acids. Trimming stripped 1 base from V and 7 bases from J, with 14 bases between.

The chain is built from TRBV19 and TRBJ1-2; tentatively, D is TRBD1 (5 bases). The CDR3 has 18 amino acids. V was pared by 0 bases and J by 2 bases, with 19 bases between. Germline V gene sequence: CDR1 LNHDA, CDR2 SQIVND (reference sequence). The CDR3 DNA reads as TGTGCCAGTAGTATAGATGCGTTGGGCTGGGGCAGGAACTATGGCTACACCTTC. As protein: CASSIDALGWGRNYGYTF.

This chain links TRBV18 with TRBJ1-1, with 7 nucleotides matching TRBD1. The trim removed 3 bases at V and 0 bases at J, leaving 1 base unmatched. Per germline, CDR1 KGHSH and CDR2 LQKENI. The CDR3 totals 14 residues. CDR3 in DNA: TGTGCCAGCTCACCGACAGGGATGAACACTGAAGCTTTCTTT. Residues: CASSPTGMNTEAFF.

The V call is TRBV24-1, the J call TRBJ2-3, with 7 bases identical to TRBD1. The V gene end was trimmed by 7 bases and the J gene end by 3 bases; junction bases not matched to a gene: 9. This CDR3 is built from 15 residues. Per the germline V gene, CDR1 is KGHDR and CDR2 is SFDVKD. CDR3: CATSEQGRRTDTQYF. For the CDR3, the DNA is TGTGCCACCAGCGAACAGGGGCGCAGGACAGATACGCAGTATTTT.

The chain carries TRBV6-5 and TRBJ1-1, with D maybe TRBD1 (6 bases). The V gene lost 2 bases and the J gene lost 4 bases, with 14 bases spanning the gap. Germline V gene data show CDR1 as MNHEY and CDR2 as SVGAGI. This CDR3 spans 15 amino acids. For the CDR3, the DNA is TGTGCCAGCAGTTACACAGGGCGAGTGGGCACTGAAGCTTTCTTT. Encoded protein: CASSYTGRVGTEAFF.

The chain links TRBV6-2 or TRBV6-3 to TRBJ1-2; no definite D call. The CDR3 sequence is 14 residues long. The germline V and J ends were trimmed by 5 bases and 1 base, with 11 bases remaining between them. Germline V gene sequence: CDR1 MNHEY, CDR2 SVGEGT. CDR3 sequence reads: CASSRGPVNYGYTF. In DNA, the CDR3 is TGTGCCAGCAGTCGCGGCCCAGTTAACTATGGCTACACCTTC.

The chain combines TRBV28 with TRBJ2-7; possibly TRBD1 for D (5 bases). CDR1 is MDHEN and CDR2 is SYDVKM in the germline V gene. V lost 6 bases to trimming and J lost 3 bases, with 9 bases between them. This CDR3 is 12 amino acids long. CDR3 sequence (DNA): TGTGCCAGCAGCCAGACAGACTACGAGCAGTACGTC. Its protein product is CASSQTDYEQYV.

The rearrangement links TRBV5-4 to TRBJ1-5; D unresolved. The CDR3 covers 13 residues. Germline values: CDR1 SGHNT, CDR2 YYREEE (reference sequence). Trimming took off 4 bases at V and 8 bases at J, with 13 bases between the two ends. The CDR3 DNA follows: TGTGCCAGCAGCCTGAGGAAGGGAGAGCCCCAGCATTTT. It yields the protein CASSLRKGEPQHF.

The chain employs TRBV7-9 and TRBJ1-4, with TRBD1 identical over 9 bases. V was pared by 4 bases and J by 8 bases, with 14 bases of the junction left unmatched. Germline loops: CDR1 SEHNR, CDR2 FQNEAQ (reference sequence). This CDR3 has 17 amino acids. The CDR3 nucleotides read TGTGCCAGCAGCTCTATTAAACAGGGGGCGAGATTGGAAAAACTGTTTTTT. It encodes CASSSIKQGARLEKLFF.

The chain couples TRBV11-3 to TRBJ2-5, with D perhaps matching TRBD2 (5 bases). The CDR3 has 14 amino acids. The V end was cut by 5 bases, the J end by 3 bases, with 13 bases between. Germline V gene lookup returns CDR1 SGHNT and CDR2 YENEEA. CDR3 sequence: CASSESGFKETQYF. The CDR3 nucleotides are TGTGCCAGCAGCGAATCGGGGTTCAAAGAGACCCAGTACTTC.

The rearrangement uses TRBV19 and TRBJ2-1; 8 nucleotides line up with TRBD2. The germline CDR1 and CDR2 sequences are LNHDA and SQIVND (reference sequence). CDR3 size: 15 residues. V shed 6 bases, J shed 5 bases, and the junction held 9 bases outside the gene matches. Written as DNA, the CDR3 is TGTGCCAGTAGGGGTCGGGGGGGGTTTGACAATGAGCAGTTCTTC. It specifies CASRGRGGFDNEQFF.

The chain combines TRBV27 with TRBJ2-1, with TRBD2 as a possible D gene (6 bases). The CDR3 extends over 13 amino acids. Looked up from germline, CDR1 is MNHEY and CDR2 is SMNVEV (reference sequence). Trimming took 3 bases from V and 5 from J, leaving 8 bases between them. The CDR3 loop reads CASSLEGNNEQFF. CDR3 bases: TGTGCCAGCAGTTTGGAGGGGAACAATGAGCAGTTCTTC.

The chain has TRBV27 and TRBJ2-7; 13 bases are shared with TRBD2. Germline V gene lookup returns CDR1 MNHEY and CDR2 SMNVEV (reference sequence). The V and J ends lost 5 bases and 2 bases, in that order; junction bases with no gene match: 6. The CDR3 loop spans 16 amino acids. The CDR3 DNA sequence: TGTGCCAGCAGTGTCGGGACTAGCGGGGCCACCTACGAGCAGTACTTC. Its protein is CASSVGTSGATYEQYF.

The genes are TRBV7-9 and TRBJ2-6, with 9 positions matching TRBD1. The J segment lost 4 bases and the V segment lost 2 bases, leaving 6 bases of the junction unmatched. This CDR3 spans 17 amino acids. CDR1 is SEHNR, CDR2 FQNEAQ, per germline (reference sequence). This chain's CDR3 is CASSLPGQGKGANVLTF. CDR3 coding DNA: TGTGCCAGCAGCTTACCGGGACAGGGTAAAGGGGCCAACGTCCTGACTTTC. Combining the CDR3 with reference TRBV7-9 and TRBJ2-6 gives the whole variable domain DTGVSQNPRHKITKRGQNVTFRCDPISEHNRLYWYRQTLGQGPEFLTYFQNEAQLEKSRLLSDRFSAERPKGSFSTLEIQRTEQGDSAMYLCASSLPGQGKGANVLTFGAGSRLTVL.